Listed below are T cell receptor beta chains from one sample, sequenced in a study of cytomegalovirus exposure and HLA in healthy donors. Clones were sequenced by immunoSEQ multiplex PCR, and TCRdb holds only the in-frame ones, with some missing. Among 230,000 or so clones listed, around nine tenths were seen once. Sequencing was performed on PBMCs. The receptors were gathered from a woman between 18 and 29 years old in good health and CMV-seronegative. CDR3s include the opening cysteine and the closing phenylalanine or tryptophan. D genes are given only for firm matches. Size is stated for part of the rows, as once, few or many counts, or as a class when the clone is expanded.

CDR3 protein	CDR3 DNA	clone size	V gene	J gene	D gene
CASSPPLAGDNNEQFF	TGTGCCAGCAGCCCTCCACTAGCGGGGGATAACAATGAGCAGTTCTTC	-	TRBV7-8	TRBJ2-1	TRBD2
CASRLSDTQYF	TGTGCCAGCAGACTATCAGATACGCAGTATTTT	-	TRBV6-6	TRBJ2-3	-
CASSRGQHLYEQYF	TGTGCCAGTAGTAGAGGGCAGCACCTCTACGAGCAGTACTTC	-	TRBV19	TRBJ2-7	-
CASSPRLVVHNEQFF	TGTGCCAGTAGTCCTCGACTAGTGGTGCACAATGAGCAGTTCTTC	-	TRBV19	TRBJ2-1	-
CASSETGRAGEQYF	TGTGCCAGCAGTGAAACGGGGAGGGCCGGCGAGCAGTACTTC	once	TRBV6-1	TRBJ2-7	TRBD2
CASSYTGGKTEAFF	TGTGCCAGCAGCTACACAGGGGGGAAGACTGAAGCTTTCTTT	-	TRBV11-1	TRBJ1-1	TRBD1
CASSPQAGAQYEQYF	TGTGCCAGCAGCCCTCAAGCGGGGGCCCAATACGAGCAGTACTTC	-	TRBV9	TRBJ2-7	TRBD2
CASSSRASGRNSYNEQFF	TGTGCCAGCAGTTCCAGGGCTAGCGGGAGAAACAGCTACAATGAGCAGTTCTTC	once	TRBV28	TRBJ2-1	TRBD2
CASLAGGEQFF	TGTGCCAGTCTGGCCGGGGGTGAGCAGTTCTTC	-	TRBV6-1	TRBJ2-1	-
CASSLWTAHPISGANVLTF	TGCGCCAGCAGCTTGTGGACAGCTCATCCTATATCTGGGGCCAACGTCCTGACTTTC	-	TRBV5-1	TRBJ2-6	-
CSAPHVAEQYF	TGCAGTGCTCCCCATGTGGCCGAGCAGTACTTC	-	TRBV20-1	TRBJ2-7	-
CASSVADNSHYGYTF	TGTGCCAGCAGCGTAGCGGATAACAGCCACTATGGCTACACCTTC	-	TRBV9	TRBJ1-2	-
CASSLRTSGSTYLSYEQYF	TGTGCCAGCAGTTTACGGACTAGCGGGAGCACCTACCTCTCCTACGAGCAGTACTTC	-	TRBV28	TRBJ2-7	TRBD2
CASSFPRGCYEQYF	TGTGCCAGCAGCTTCCCAAGGGGGTGCTACGAGCAGTACTTC	-	TRBV7-3	TRBJ2-7	-
CASSYGASTMRDGYTF	TGTGCCAGCAGTTACGGAGCCAGTACTATGAGAGACGGCTACACCTTC	-	TRBV6-6	TRBJ1-2	-
CASNSGTGEFF	TGTGCCAGCAATTCCGGGACAGGGGAGTTCTTC	once	TRBV28	TRBJ2-1	TRBD1
CASSRLAGGSGELFF	TGCGCCAGCAGCCGCCTAGCGGGAGGGTCCGGGGAGCTGTTTTTT	few	TRBV5-1	TRBJ2-2	TRBD2
CASRQGGGELFF	TGTGCCAGCAGGCAGGGAGGCGGGGAGCTGTTTTTT	-	TRBV28	TRBJ2-2	-
CASSLVPSGAHNEQFF	TGTGCCAGCAGCTTAGTGCCTAGCGGGGCACACAATGAGCAGTTCTTC	-	TRBV7-6	TRBJ2-1	TRBD2
CSVEAVSYGYTF	TGCAGCGTTGAAGCGGTTAGCTATGGCTACACCTTC	-	TRBV29-1	TRBJ1-2	-
CASSRGGNTGELFF	TGTGCCAGCAGCCGAGGGGGGAACACCGGGGAGCTGTTTTTT	-	TRBV11-3	TRBJ2-2	-